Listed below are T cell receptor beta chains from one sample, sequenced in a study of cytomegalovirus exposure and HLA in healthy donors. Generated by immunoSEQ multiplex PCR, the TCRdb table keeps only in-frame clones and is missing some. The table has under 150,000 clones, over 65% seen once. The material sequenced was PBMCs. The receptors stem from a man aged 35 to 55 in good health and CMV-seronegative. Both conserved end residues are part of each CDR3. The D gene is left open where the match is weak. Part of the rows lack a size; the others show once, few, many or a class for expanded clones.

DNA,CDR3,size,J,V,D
TGTGCCAGCAGTTTATTCAACGGGGGGCTGTTTTTT,CASSLFNGGLFF,NA,TRBJ2-2,TRBV28,NA
TGTGCCAGCAGTGAACTTGTGGGGCATAGGGAAAACATTCAGTACTTC,CASSELVGHRENIQYF,once,TRBJ2-4,TRBV6-1,NA
TGCAGCGTTACAGGGATCCCTGGGGCCAACGTCCTGACTTTC,CSVTGIPGANVLTF,once,TRBJ2-6,TRBV29-1,NA
TGTGCCACCAGCAAGGACAGGGAATCCTACGAGCAGTACTTC,CATSKDRESYEQYF,NA,TRBJ2-7,TRBV15,TRBD1
TGCGCCAGCAGCGAACAGGGGAGTAATGAAAAACTGTTTTTT,CASSEQGSNEKLFF,NA,TRBJ1-4,TRBV4-1,TRBD1
TGTGCCAGCAGCTTAATGGGGGGATCCCCCTCCTACGAGCAGTACTTC,CASSLMGGSPSYEQYF,NA,TRBJ2-7,TRBV7-3,NA
TGTGCCAGCAGCCGCCGGCTAGCGGGTTCTGAGGGTTACAATGAGCAGTTCTTC,CASSRRLAGSEGYNEQFF,few,TRBJ2-1,TRBV4-2,TRBD2
TGTGCCACCAAGGGACTAGCGGGAGGGAGCTCCTACAATGAGCAGTTCTTC,CATKGLAGGSSYNEQFF,NA,TRBJ2-1,TRBV7-2,TRBD2
TGTGCCAGCTCCCCCTTTACTAGCGGATCGAACACCGGGGAGCTGTTTTTT,CASSPFTSGSNTGELFF,NA,TRBJ2-2,TRBV18,TRBD2
TGTGCCAGTAGTGTGACAGGTAGCTCCTACGAGCAGTACTTC,CASSVTGSSYEQYF,NA,TRBJ2-7,TRBV19,NA
TGTGCCAGCAAGGGTGGACTAGCGCTTACCTACGAGCAGTACTTC,CASKGGLALTYEQYF,NA,TRBJ2-7,TRBV2,TRBD2
TGTGCCAGCAGTAACGACAGGACAAATGAAAAACTGTTTTTT,CASSNDRTNEKLFF,NA,TRBJ1-4,TRBV2,NA
TGTGCCAGCAGCCCCCGCGGGGTAGCGGGGGACTACAATGAGCAGTTCTTC,CASSPRGVAGDYNEQFF,NA,TRBJ2-1,TRBV7-9,TRBD2
TGTGCCAGCAGCCCAGACCAACTAGCTGAGACCCAGTACTTC,CASSPDQLAETQYF,NA,TRBJ2-5,TRBV7-6,NA
TGTGCCAGCAGCTCCCTTACTAGCGGGCACTCCTACGAGCAGTACTTC,CASSSLTSGHSYEQYF,NA,TRBJ2-7,TRBV7-2,TRBD2
TGTGCCACCAGCAGATCCCAGACAGAACAAGAGACCCAGTACTTC,CATSRSQTEQETQYF,NA,TRBJ2-5,TRBV15,NA
TGCGCCAGCAGCCCTTCTCTAGCGGTGAACACCGGGGAGCTGTTTTTT,CASSPSLAVNTGELFF,few,TRBJ2-2,TRBV5-1,TRBD2
TGTGCCAGCAGTTACAGACAGGCGGGCGGGGAGCTGTTTTTT,CASSYRQAGGELFF,NA,TRBJ2-2,TRBV6-5,NA
TGTGCCAGCAGTTTATCCCTTAATCAGCCCCAGCATTTT,CASSLSLNQPQHF,NA,TRBJ1-5,TRBV27,NA
TGTGCCAGCAGCTCTAGTGGGGGGGCGGTTCAGCCCCAGCATTTT,CASSSSGGAVQPQHF,NA,TRBJ1-5,TRBV5-6,NA